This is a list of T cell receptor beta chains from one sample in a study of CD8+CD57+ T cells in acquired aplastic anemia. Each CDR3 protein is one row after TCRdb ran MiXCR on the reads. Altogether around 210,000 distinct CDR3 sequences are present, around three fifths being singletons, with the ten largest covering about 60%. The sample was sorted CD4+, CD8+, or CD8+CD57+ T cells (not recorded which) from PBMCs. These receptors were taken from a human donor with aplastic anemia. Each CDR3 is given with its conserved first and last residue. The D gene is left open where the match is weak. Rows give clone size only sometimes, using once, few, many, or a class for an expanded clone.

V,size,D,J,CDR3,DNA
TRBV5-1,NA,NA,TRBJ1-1,CASSLDVNTGAFF,TGCGCCAGCAGCTTGGACGTGAACACTGGAGCTTTCTTT
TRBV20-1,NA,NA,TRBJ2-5,CSARETGPRSGETQYF,TGCAGTGCTAGGGAGACCGGGCCACGGTCGGGGGAGACCCAGTACTTC
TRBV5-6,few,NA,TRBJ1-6,CASSLGQANSPLHF,TGTGCCAGCAGCTTGGGGCAAGCCAATTCACCTCTCCACTTT
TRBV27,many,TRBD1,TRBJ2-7,CASSAGGPEQYF,TGTGCCAGCAGTGCAGGGGGCCCCGAGCAGTACTTC
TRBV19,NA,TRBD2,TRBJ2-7,CASSLTTSGSGEQYF,TGTGCCAGTAGTCTGACGACTAGCGGGAGCGGCGAGCAGTACTTC
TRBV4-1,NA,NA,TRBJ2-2,CASSDLSVPGELFF,TGCGCCAGCAGCGACCTTAGTGTTCCCGGGGAGCTGTTTTTT
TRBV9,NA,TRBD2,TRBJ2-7,CASSGGDGYEQYF,TGTGCCAGCAGTGGGGGGGATGGCTACGAGCAGTACTTC
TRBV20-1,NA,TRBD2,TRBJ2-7,CSARGTSGASYEQYF,TGCAGTGCTAGAGGGACTAGCGGGGCTTCCTACGAGCAGTACTTC
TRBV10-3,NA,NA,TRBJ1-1,CAIRARPLNTEAFF,TGTGCCATCAGGGCCCGACCATTGAACACTGAAGCTTTCTTT
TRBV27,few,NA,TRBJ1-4,CASSLFGVFEKLFF,TGTGCCAGCAGTTTATTCGGGGTATTTGAAAAACTGTTTTTT
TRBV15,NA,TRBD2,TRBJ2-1,CATSRDQAGSNEQFF,TGTGCCACCAGCAGAGATCAAGCGGGGAGCAATGAGCAGTTCTTC
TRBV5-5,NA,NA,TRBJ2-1,CASSVRGASGNNEQFF,TGTGCCAGCAGCGTAAGGGGGGCTAGCGGCAACAATGAGCAGTTCTTC
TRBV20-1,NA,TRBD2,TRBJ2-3,CSGKDAGEPTDTQYF,TGCAGTGGGAAAGATGCGGGGGAACCCACAGATACGCAGTATTTT
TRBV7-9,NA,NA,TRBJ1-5,CASSLEAAADQPQHF,TGTGCCAGCAGCTTAGAGGCGGCAGCCGATCAGCCCCAGCATTTT
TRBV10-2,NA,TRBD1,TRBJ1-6,CASWGGTGGDSPLHF,TGCGCCAGCTGGGGTGGGACAGGGGGAGATTCACCCCTCCACTTT
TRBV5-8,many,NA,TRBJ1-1,CASSLPSRTENTEAFF,TGTGCCAGCAGCCTACCCTCCCGGACAGAGAACACTGAAGCTTTCTTT
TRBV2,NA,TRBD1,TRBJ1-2,CASTGQGAAGYTF,TGTGCCAGCACGGGACAGGGGGCCGCTGGCTACACCTTC